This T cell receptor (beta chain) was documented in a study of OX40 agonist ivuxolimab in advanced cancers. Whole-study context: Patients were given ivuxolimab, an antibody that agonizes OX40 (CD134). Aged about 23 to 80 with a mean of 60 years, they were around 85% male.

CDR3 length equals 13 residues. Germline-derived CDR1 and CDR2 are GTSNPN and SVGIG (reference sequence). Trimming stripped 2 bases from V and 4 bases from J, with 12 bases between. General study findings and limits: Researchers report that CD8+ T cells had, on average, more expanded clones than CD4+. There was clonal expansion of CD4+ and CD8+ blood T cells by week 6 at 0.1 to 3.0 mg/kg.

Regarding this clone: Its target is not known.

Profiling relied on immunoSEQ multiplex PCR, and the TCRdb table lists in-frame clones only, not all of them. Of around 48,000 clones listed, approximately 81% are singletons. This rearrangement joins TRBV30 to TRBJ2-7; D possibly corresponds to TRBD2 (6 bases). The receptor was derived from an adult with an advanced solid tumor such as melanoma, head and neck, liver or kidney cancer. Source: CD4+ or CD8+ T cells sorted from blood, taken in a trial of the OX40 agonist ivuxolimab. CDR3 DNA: TGTGCCTGGAGTTATGGACGGGAGTACGAGCAGTACTTC. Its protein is CAWSYGREYEQYF.